This TCR beta chain was sequenced in a study of T cell responses to AZD1222 COVID-19 vaccine. At the level of the study: Researchers grouped second doses given at about 4 or about 12 weeks into one pool.

In regard to this clone: What it recognizes is unknown.

Study outcomes and limitations: The donor group comprised mostly white British people and more females; the analysis possibly underestimated clonal diversity.

Germline assignment: CDR1 MDHEN and CDR2 SYDVKM. Losses at the gene ends were 3 bases for V and 3 bases for J; bases not matched to a gene: 3. The CDR3 has 14 residues. The method was immunoSEQ multiplex PCR; TCRdb's version includes in-frame clones alone and lacks a portion of them. This repertoire shows roughly 95,000 clones, roughly 90% found once; its top ten account for 2.5% to 3%. The V and J genes are TRBV28 and TRBJ2-7; 9 nucleotides match TRBD2. This sample comprised peripheral blood, obtained on day 0 of AZD1222 vaccination. This clonotype originated in an adult in good health. The CDR3 nucleotides are TGTGCCAGCAGTTTTGGTAGCGGGAGCTACGAGCAGTACTTC. Its protein product is CASSFGSGSYEQYF.